This T cell receptor (beta chain) was sequenced during a study of T cells in Graves' hyperthyroidism and ophthalmopathy. This clonotype was seen a handful of times. Amplification yielded TCR beta CDR3 regions, with RNA transcripts as the source. The HTBI primer set served for first-round RT-PCR of the TCR CDR3. Using its own MiXCR run on the multiplex PCR reads, TCRdb lists one record per CDR3 protein. The sample has 600,000 to 850,000 distinct CDR3 sequences; over 15% are singletons. The CDR3 covers 16 residues. CDR1 is LNHDA, CDR2 SQIVND, per germline (reference sequence). V gave up 5 bases and J gave up 5 bases; unmatched junction bases: 8. Hyperthyroidism had been newly diagnosed in patients aged 18 to 65, and its duration was under 2 months. Sampled blood dates from first hyperthyroidism diagnosis, and it precedes any ophthalmopathy symptoms.

The rearrangement links TRBV19 to TRBJ1-4; 10 nucleotides line up with TRBD1. This receptor was taken from a woman in her forties or fifties with Graves' hyperthyroidism that later progressed to Graves' ophthalmopathy. The sample consisted of blood. The CDR3 DNA sequence: TGTGCCAGTAGTGATCAGACGGGACAGGGGAATGAAAAACTGTTTTTT. Its protein product is CASSDQTGQGNEKLFF.